This T cell receptor (beta chain) was captured in a study of human T cells and chemical hapten exposure. Study-wide context: 0.01% DPC was applied to the upper back in patch tests, which were read at 6 days. Findings and limits, study-wide: Donors in the study had alopecia, meaning their immune response may differ from healthy people's.

This clonotype was observed at least ten times. Its target is unknown. TCRdb re-called the RACE reads through MiXCR, storing one row per CDR3 protein. The repertoire holds approximately 370,000 distinct CDR3 sequences, over 5% seen once, with about 8.2% in the top ten. The germline CDR1 and CDR2 sequences are LGHDT and YNNKEL (reference sequence). CDR3 size: 16 residues. Losses at the gene ends were 1 base for V and 7 bases for J; bases not matched to a gene: 13. As for time point: pre-sensitization, week 0. Treatment reported: therapeutic diphenylcyclopropenone sensitization with weekly scalp DPC. This clonotype originated in a woman in her late teens or twenties with alopecia areata. Some clones in this sample may be carry-over from other donors' samples. This specimen consisted of whole blood, obtained in connection with sensitization to the hapten diphenylcyclopropenone (DPC). This chain connects TRBV3-1 to TRBJ2-7, with TRBD2 matching over 7 bases. CDR3 amino acids: CASSQAPASGAREQYF. CDR3 in DNA: TGTGCCAGCAGCCAAGCCCCGGCAAGCGGGGCGAGGGAGCAGTACTTC.